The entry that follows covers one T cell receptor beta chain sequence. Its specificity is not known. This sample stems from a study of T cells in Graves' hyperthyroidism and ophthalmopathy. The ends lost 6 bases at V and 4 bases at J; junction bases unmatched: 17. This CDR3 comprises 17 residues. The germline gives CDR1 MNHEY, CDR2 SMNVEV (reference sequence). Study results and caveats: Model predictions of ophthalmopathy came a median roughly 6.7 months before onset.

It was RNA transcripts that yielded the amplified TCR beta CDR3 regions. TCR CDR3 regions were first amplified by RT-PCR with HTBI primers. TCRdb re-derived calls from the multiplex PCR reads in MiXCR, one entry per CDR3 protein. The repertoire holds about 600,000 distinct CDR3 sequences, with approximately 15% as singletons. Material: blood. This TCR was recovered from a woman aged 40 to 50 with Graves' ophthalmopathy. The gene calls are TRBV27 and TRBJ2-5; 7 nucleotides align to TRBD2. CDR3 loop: CASRKSDGEGRGETQYF. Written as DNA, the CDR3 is TGTGCCAGCAGAAAATCGGACGGGGAGGGTCGAGGAGAGACCCAGTACTTC.